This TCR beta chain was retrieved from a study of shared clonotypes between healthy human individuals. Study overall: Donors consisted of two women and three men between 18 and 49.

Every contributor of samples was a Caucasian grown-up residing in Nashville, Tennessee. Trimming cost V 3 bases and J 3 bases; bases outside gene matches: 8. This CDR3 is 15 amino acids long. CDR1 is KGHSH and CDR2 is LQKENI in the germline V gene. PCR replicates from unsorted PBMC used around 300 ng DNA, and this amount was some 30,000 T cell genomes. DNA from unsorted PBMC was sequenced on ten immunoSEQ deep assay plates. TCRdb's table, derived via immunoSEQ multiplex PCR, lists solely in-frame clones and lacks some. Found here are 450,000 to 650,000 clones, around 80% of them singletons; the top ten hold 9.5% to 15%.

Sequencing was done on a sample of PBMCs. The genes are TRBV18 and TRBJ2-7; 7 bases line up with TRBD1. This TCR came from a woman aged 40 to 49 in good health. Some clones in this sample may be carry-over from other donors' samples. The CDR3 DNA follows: TGTGCCAGCTCACCTATAACGGGACAGTTCTACGAGCAGTACTTC. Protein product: CASSPITGQFYEQYF.